This T cell receptor beta chain came from a study of identifying expanded T cells in peripheral blood. TCRdb keeps only in-frame clones here, not all; method: immunoSEQ multiplex PCR. The top ten clones hold about 20% of a sample with 70,000 to 100,000 clones, more than 75% of them seen once. Collection occurred without any documented infections or immune events in donors. Study-wide results and limits: Differentially abundant clones: about 1.2 between replicates, 15 to 17 at 2 to 3 weeks, under 25 at four. Across healthy donors, higher total template counts meant significantly greater two-week count variance.

Of note for this clone: Its antigen is unidentified.

Germline V gene sequence: CDR1 SGHDT, CDR2 YYEEEE. V lost 4 bases, J lost 9 bases, and 16 bases lay in between. The length of the CDR3 is 13 residues. The J gene is TRBJ2-5, the V gene TRBV5-6; no reliable D call. The source material was blood. The origin of this receptor is a person between 18 and 70 years old in good health. CDR3 nucleotide sequence: TGTGCCAGCAGCACGTACCCCATAGGGCCCCAGTACTTC. Translated: CASSTYPIGPQYF.